This T cell receptor (beta chain) originates from a study of T cells in Graves' hyperthyroidism and ophthalmopathy. The overall study: The initial diagnosis was the point when peripheral blood was collected, ahead of any treatment.

Diagnostic assessment was based on clinical symptoms, serum thyroxine and TRAb, thyroid ultrasound and orbital computed tomography. The CDR3 spans 14 residues. Germline V CDR1 and CDR2: SQVTM, ANQGSEA. Trimming cost V 8 bases and J 3 bases, with 19 bases left between them. TCR beta CDR3 region amplification was performed from RNA transcripts. TCR CDR3 regions were first amplified by RT-PCR with HTBI primers. TCRdb used MiXCR to reprocess the multiplex PCR reads, holding one entry per CDR3 protein. This table has around 400,000 distinct CDR3 sequences, more than 20% appearing once. The sample consisted of blood. The V call is TRBV29-1, the J call TRBJ2-5; D might be TRBD1 (5 bases). The source is a man aged 50-59 years with Graves' hyperthyroidism. The CDR3 loop reads CSIRQPGREETQYF. Here the CDR3 DNA reads TGCAGCATAAGACAGCCGGGCAGGGAAGAGACCCAGTACTTC.